This entry describes one T cell receptor (beta chain). This clone was seen a handful of times. The clone's antigen remains unknown. No clone much larger than this one lies a single base away; base qualities are absent. The data belong to a study of blood T cell repertoires in COVID-19 (dated by TCRdb to the early 2020s). For the wider study: The collaborator samples originated in the United States, Italy and Spain and spanned the acute and convalescent phases of COVID-19. The material from the prospective study consisted of cDNA or gDNA derived from T cells, B-cell-depleted T cells, or PBMCs. The dataset comprised deeply sampled blood TCRbeta repertoires from subjects exposed to, actively infected with, or recovered from COVID-19. A freely available public database, intended as a resource for researchers studying the immune response to SARS-CoV-2, is where the repertoires were released. Samples were obtained from the ongoing ImmuneRACE study (first 160 participants) and from 950 to 1,500 subjects provided by 6 global collaborators. A de-identified subject ID, COVID-19 status, age in years and sex were almost always included in the sample metadata. HLA class I and class II types, where available, came from metadata supplied by the sample provider rather than from assay-based typing.

The CDR3 runs 14 amino acids, cysteine and phenylalanine included. The sequence is cut down to CDR3 DNA, 42 bases in frame from base 1. Trimming removed 4 bases from V and 1 base from J; the gene matches leave 4 bases unexplained. CDR1 and CDR2 (SQVTM, ANQGSEA) derive from the germline V gene. In the prospective study, participants were roughly 18 to 95 years old, resided in about two dozen geographic areas of the United States, and were enrolled through a virtual design. In the prospective study, cohorts were assigned on the basis of participant-reported clinical history obtained from a screening survey and a study questionnaire. Mobile phlebotomists in the prospective study collected whole blood, serum and a nasopharyngeal or oropharyngeal swab from every participant. Over a roughly 2-month period, participants in the prospective study had the option of providing additional blood draws and questionnaires. Blood samples from the prospective study were shipped frozen or at room temperature prior to DNA extraction.

TCRbeta CDR3 regions were amplified from genomic DNA using the immunoSEQ Assay, a bias-controlled multiplex PCR. On the study's bioinformatics: The number of nucleated cells in each sample was estimated from the amplification of reference gene primers within the assay. Sequence reads were collapsed and filtered to measure the absolute abundance of every unique TCRbeta CDR3 rearrangement. For each sample, productive Simpson clonality was calculated by taking the square root of Simpson's diversity index across productive rearrangements. Not all clones reach the TCRdb copy of this immuneACCESS table, which keeps in-frame sequences only. Checked studies attribute under half of the gap to unresolved V genes and leave the rest unexplained. D and trimming were read from the DNA, whereas the V and J calls and clone size are those reported in that table. Recorded for this sample are some 290,000 clones; approximately 91% of them occurred a single time. 2.3% of the sample lies in the top ten.

Results the study describes overall, beyond this receptor: How much clinical and demographic metadata was included differed by source and by participant, and the metadata was provided uncurated.

The chain uses TRBV29-1 and TRBJ2-1, and TRBD2 aligns with 7 junction nucleotides. The TCR was taken from a woman aged 40-49 years with acute COVID-19. What was sequenced was PBMCs or T cells enriched from blood (not recorded which). The DNA sequence is as follows: TGCAGCGTTGGCCCTAGCGGATCCTACAATGAGCAGTTCTTC. Translated, this gives CSVGPSGSYNEQFF.